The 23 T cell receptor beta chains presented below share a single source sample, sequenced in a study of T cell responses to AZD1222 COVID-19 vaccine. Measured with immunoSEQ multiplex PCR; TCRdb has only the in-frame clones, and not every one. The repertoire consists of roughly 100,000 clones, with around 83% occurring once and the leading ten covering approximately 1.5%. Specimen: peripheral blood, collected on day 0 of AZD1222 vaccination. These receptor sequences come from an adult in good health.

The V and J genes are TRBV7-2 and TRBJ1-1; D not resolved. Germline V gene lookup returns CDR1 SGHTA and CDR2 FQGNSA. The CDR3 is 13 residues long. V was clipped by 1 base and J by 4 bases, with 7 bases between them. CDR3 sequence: CASSLGGITEAFF. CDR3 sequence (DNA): TGTGCCAGCAGCTTAGGAGGGATCACTGAAGCTTTCTTT.

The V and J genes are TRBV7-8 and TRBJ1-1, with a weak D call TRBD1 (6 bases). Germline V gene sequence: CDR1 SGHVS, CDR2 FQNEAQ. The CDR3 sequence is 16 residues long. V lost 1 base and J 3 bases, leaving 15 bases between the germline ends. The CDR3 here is CASSLVRWGQDTEAFF. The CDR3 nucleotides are TGTGCCAGCAGCTTAGTTCGGTGGGGGCAGGACACTGAAGCTTTCTTT.

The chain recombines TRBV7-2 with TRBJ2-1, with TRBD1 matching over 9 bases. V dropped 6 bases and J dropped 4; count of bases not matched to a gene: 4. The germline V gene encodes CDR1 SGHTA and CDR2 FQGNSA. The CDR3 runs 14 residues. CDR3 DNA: TGTGCCAGCAGAACCGGGACAGGGTACAATGAGCAGTTCTTC. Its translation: CASRTGTGYNEQFF.

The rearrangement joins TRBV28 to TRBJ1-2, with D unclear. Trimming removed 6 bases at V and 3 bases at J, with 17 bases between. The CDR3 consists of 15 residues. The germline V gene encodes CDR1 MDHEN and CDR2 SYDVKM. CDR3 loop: CASSSGGESYYGYTF. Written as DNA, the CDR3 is TGTGCCAGCAGCTCCGGTGGGGAGAGTTACTATGGCTACACCTTC.

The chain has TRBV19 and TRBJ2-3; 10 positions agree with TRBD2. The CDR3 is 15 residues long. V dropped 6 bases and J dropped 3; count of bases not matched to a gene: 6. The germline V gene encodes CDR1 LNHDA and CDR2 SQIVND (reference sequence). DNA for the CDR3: TGTGCCAGTAGCTTCCCTAGCGGGAGTACAGATACGCAGTATTTT. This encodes CASSFPSGSTDTQYF.

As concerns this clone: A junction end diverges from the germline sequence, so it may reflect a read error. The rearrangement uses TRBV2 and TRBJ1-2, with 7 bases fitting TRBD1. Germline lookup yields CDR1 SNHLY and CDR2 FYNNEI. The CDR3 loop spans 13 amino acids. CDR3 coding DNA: TGTGCCAGCAGGGAAGTACAGGGGATAGGCTACACCTTC. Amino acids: CASREVQGIGYTF.

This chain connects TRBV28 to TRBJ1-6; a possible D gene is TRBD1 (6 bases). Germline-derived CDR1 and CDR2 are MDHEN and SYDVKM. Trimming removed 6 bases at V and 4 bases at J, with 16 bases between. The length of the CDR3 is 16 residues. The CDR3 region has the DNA TGTGCCAGCAGCCAACAGGGAGGGACGTATAATTCACCCCTCCACTTT. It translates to CASSQQGGTYNSPLHF.

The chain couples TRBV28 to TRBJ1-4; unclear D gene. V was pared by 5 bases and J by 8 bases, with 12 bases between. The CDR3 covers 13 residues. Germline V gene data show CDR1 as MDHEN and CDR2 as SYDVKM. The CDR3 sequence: CASSLNFREKLFF. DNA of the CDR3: TGTGCCAGCAGTCTAAACTTCAGAGAAAAACTGTTTTTT.

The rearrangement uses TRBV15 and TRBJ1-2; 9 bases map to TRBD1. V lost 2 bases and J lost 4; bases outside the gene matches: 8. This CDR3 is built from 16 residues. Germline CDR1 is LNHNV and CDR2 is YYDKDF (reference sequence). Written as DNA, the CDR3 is TGTGCCACCAGCAGATGGGACAGGGCTGCGTTCTATGGCTACACCTTC. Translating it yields CATSRWDRAAFYGYTF.

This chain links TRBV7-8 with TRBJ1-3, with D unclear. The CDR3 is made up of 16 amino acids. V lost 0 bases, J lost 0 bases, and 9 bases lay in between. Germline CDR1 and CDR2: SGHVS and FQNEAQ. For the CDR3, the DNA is TGTGCCAGCAGCTTAGCGGTCATTCGCTCTGGAAACACCATATATTTT. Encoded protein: CASSLAVIRSGNTIYF.

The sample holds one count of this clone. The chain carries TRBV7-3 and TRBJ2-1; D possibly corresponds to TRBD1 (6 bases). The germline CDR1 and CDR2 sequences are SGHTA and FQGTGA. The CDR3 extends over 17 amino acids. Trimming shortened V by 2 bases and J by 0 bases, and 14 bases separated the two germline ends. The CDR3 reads CASSLFSRGGSYNEQFF. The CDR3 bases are TGTGCCAGCAGCTTATTTTCGAGAGGGGGCTCCTACAATGAGCAGTTCTTC.

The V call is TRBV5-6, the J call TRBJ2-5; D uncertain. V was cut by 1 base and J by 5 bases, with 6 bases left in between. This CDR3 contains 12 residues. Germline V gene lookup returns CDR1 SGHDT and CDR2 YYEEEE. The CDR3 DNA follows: TGTGCCAGCAGCTTGTTTTTTGAGACCCAGTACTTC. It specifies CASSLFFETQYF.

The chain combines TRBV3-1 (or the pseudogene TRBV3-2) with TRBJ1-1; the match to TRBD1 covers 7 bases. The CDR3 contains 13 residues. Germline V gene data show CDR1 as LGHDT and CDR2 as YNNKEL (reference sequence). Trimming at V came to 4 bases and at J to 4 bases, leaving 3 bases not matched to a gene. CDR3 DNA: TGTGCCAGCAGCCCATACAGGGGCACTGAAGCTTTCTTT. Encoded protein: CASSPYRGTEAFF.

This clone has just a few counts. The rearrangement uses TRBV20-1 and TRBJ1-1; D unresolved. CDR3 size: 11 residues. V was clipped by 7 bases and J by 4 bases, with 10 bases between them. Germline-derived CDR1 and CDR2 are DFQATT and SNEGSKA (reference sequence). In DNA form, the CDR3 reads TGCAGTGTAACCTCGGGCACTGAAGCTTTCTTT. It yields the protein CSVTSGTEAFF.

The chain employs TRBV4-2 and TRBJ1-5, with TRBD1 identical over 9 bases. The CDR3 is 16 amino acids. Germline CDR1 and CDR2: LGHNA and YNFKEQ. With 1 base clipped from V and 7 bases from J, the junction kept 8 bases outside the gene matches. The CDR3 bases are TGTGCCAGCAGCCAAGTTTGGACAGGGGTCGGACAGCCCCAGCATTTT. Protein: CASSQVWTGVGQPQHF.

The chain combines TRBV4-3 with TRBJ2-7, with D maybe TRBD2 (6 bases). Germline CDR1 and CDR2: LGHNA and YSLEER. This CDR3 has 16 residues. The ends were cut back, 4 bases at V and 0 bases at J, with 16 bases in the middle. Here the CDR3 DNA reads TGCGCCAGCAGCCCCATTGCCGGGGGTTTCTCCTACGAGCAGTACTTC. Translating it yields CASSPIAGGFSYEQYF.

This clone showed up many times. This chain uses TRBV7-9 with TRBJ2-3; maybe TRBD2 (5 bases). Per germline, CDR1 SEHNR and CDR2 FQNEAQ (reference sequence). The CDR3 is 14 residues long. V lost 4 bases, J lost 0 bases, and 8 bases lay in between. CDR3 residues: CASSSRTSTDTQYF. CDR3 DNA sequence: TGTGCCAGCAGCTCCAGGACTAGCACAGATACGCAGTATTTT.

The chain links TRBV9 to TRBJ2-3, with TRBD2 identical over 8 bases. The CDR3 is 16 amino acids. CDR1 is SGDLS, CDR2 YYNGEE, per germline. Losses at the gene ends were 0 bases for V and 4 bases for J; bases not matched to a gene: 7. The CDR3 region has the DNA TGTGCCAGCAGCGTAGTGGCGGGAGGCGGCGCAGATACGCAGTATTTT. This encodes CASSVVAGGGADTQYF.

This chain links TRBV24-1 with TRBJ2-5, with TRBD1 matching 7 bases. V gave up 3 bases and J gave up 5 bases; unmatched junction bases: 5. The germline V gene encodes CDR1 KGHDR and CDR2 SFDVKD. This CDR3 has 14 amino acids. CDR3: CATSDATGVETQYF. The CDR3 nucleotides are TGTGCCACCAGTGATGCTACAGGGGTCGAGACCCAGTACTTC.

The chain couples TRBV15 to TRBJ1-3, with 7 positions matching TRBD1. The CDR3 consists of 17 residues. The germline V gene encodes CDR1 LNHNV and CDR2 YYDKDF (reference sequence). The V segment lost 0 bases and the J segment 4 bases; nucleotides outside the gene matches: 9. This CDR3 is CATSRDLGQSSGNTIYF. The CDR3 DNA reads TGTGCCACCAGCAGAGATCTGGGACAGTCCTCGGGAAACACCATATATTTT.

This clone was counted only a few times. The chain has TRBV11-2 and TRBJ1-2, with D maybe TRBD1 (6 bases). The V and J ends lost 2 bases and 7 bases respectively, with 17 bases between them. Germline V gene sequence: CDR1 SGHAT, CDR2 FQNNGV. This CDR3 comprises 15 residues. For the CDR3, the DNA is TGTGCCAGCAGCTTAAAATCGGCAGGGGTGGGTGGCTACACCTTC. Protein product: CASSLKSAGVGGYTF.

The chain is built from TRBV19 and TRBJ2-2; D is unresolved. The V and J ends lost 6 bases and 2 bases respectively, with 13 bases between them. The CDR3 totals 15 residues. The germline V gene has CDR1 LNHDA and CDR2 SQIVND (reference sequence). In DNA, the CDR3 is TGTGCCAGTAGCCCATCCGATTCTAACACCGGGGAGCTGTTTTTT. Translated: CASSPSDSNTGELFF.

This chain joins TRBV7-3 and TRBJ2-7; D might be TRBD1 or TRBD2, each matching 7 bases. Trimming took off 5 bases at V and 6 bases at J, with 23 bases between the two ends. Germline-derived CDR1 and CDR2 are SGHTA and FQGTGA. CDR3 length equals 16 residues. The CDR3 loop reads CASSPGGGGRRGEQYF. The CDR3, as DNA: TGTGCCAGCAGCCCAGGGGGGGGCGGGAGAAGAGGCGAGCAGTACTTC. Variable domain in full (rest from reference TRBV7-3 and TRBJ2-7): GAGVSQTPSNKVTEKGKYVELRCDPISGHTALYWYRQSLGQGPEFLIYFQGTGAADDSGLPNDRFFAVRPEGSVSTLKIQRTERGDSAVYLCASSPGGGGRRGEQYFGPGTRLTVT.